The present T cell receptor beta chain was sequenced within a study of blood T cell repertoires in COVID-19. Across the study: Collection of acute and convalescent COVID-19 samples took place in the United States, Italy and Spain. T cells, B-cell-depleted T cells, or PBMCs provided the cDNA or gDNA that served as material.

How the authors handled the data: Amplification with reference gene primers provided the estimates of nucleated cell counts. Here immunoSEQ multiplex PCR was the method, and the copy in TCRdb shows in-frame clones only, minus some. That table gives V, J and clone size, and the DNA gave D and trimming. The table includes some 700,000 clones, more than 80% detected once. CDR3 length: 17 residues. CDR1 is SGHDN, CDR2 FVKESK, per germline. The V end was cut by 1 base, the J end by 0 bases, with 13 bases between. The sample was peripheral blood. The receptor was isolated from a woman aged 18-30 years with acute or convalescent COVID-19. V gene TRBV14 combines with J gene TRBJ2-1; D perhaps matches TRBD2 (6 bases). The CDR3 loop is CASSQGYTGSSYNEQFF. CDR3 in DNA: TGTGCCAGCAGCCAAGGGTATACCGGGAGCTCCTACAATGAGCAGTTCTTC.